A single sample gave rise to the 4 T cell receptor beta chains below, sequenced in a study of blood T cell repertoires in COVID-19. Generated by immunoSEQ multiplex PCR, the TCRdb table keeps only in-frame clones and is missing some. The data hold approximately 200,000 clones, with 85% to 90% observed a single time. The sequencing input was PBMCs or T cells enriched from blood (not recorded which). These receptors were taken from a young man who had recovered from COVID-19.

The CDR3 sequence is CASRAAGTGNTIYF. The CDR3 region has the DNA TGTGCCAGCAGGGCCGCAGGGACTGGAAACACCATATATTTT. The V and J genes are TRBV7-6 and TRBJ1-3; weak D call: TRBD1 (5 bases). Looked up from germline, CDR1 is SGHVS and CDR2 is FNYEAQ. Trimming removed 6 bases from V and 2 bases from J, with 11 bases in between. The CDR3 has 14 residues.

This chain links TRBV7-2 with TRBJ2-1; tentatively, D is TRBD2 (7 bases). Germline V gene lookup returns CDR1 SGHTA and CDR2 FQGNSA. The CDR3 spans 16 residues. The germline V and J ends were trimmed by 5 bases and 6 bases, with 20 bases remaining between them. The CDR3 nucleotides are TGTGCCAGCAGCCTAAAGGCGGGGGCTAGCGTCAATGAGCAGTTCTTC. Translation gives CASSLKAGASVNEQFF.

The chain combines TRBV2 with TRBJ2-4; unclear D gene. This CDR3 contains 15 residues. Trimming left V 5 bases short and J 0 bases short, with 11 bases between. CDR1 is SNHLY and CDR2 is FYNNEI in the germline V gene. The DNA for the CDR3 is TGTGCCAGCAGTTCGGAGATTCTAGCCAAAAACATTCAGTACTTC. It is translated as CASSSEILAKNIQYF.

CDR3 protein: CASSETGGTYNEQFF. The DNA of the CDR3 is TGCGCCAGCAGCGAAACAGGGGGCACCTACAATGAGCAGTTCTTC. The V gene is TRBV4-1, the J gene TRBJ2-1, with TRBD1 matching 9 bases. In germline, CDR1 is MGHRA, CDR2 YSYEKL. The CDR3 is made up of 15 amino acids. With V trimmed by 5 bases and J by 2 bases, 4 bases remained unmatched.